This entry is about one T cell receptor (beta chain). This entry is derived from a study of blood T cell repertoires in COVID-19. Across the study: Acute and convalescent COVID-19 samples came from the United States, Italy and Spain. Sources were T cells, B-cell-depleted T cells, or PBMCs; the material itself was cDNA or gDNA.

V was cut by 1 base and J by 8 bases, with 15 bases left in between. Germline CDR1 and CDR2: MNHEY and SVGAGI. This CDR3 comprises 15 residues. The authors' processing: Amplified reference gene primers provided the basis for estimating nucleated cell counts. TCRdb's table, derived via immunoSEQ multiplex PCR, lists solely in-frame clones and lacks some. D and trimming come from the DNA, and the V and J calls and clone size come from that table. The sample carries under 85,000 clones, around 88% recorded once. Sequencing was performed on peripheral blood. The TCR was taken from a human donor in a cohort sampled during active COVID-19. J is TRBJ2-1 and V is TRBV6-5, with D perhaps matching TRBD2 (6 bases). CDR3 region: CASSYYMGGLDEQFF. CDR3 DNA sequence: TGTGCCAGCAGTTACTATATGGGGGGATTGGATGAGCAGTTCTTC.